The T cell receptor beta chain under discussion was sequenced for a study of shared clonotypes between healthy human individuals. V was clipped by 3 bases and J by 0 bases, with 10 bases between them. There are 15 residues in the CDR3. From germline, CDR1 is SGDLS and CDR2 YYNGEE. The data were produced by immunoSEQ multiplex PCR, yet TCRdb's version contains in-frame clones alone and is incomplete. Among approximately 2.1 million clones, over 85% were seen once, and the ten largest hold around 0.4%. The clonotype was recovered from a man aged 18 to 30 in good health. Some clones in this sample may be carry-over from other donors' samples. The chain couples TRBV9 to TRBJ2-1; D is possibly TRBD1 or TRBD2 (5 bases each). Material: naive CD4+ T cells from PBMCs. This sample's subset: CD45RA+ positively selected. The CDR3 reads CASSGDPSSYNEQFF. CDR3 sequence (DNA): TGTGCCAGCAGCGGGGACCCAAGCTCCTACAATGAGCAGTTCTTC.